This T cell receptor (beta chain) emerged from a study of blood T cell repertoires in COVID-19. Study-wide context: Both acute and convalescent COVID-19 samples were obtained from the United States, Italy and Spain. PBMCs, B-cell-depleted T cells, or T cells were the source of the cDNA or gDNA that made up the material.

Per germline, CDR1 MDHEN and CDR2 SYDVKM. The CDR3 has 18 amino acids. V gave up 2 bases and J gave up 2 bases, with 19 bases separating them. Original handling: Reference gene primer amplification yielded estimated nucleated cell counts. The method was immunoSEQ multiplex PCR; TCRdb's version includes in-frame clones alone and lacks a portion of them. V and J calls and clone size are given by that table; D and trimming were obtained from the DNA. The table has 200,000 or so clones, approximately 90% seen once. This clonotype originated in a man aged 65 to 79 with active or convalescent COVID-19. The sample comprised peripheral blood. This rearrangement joins TRBV28 to TRBJ1-5, with D maybe TRBD1 (5 bases). The CDR3 spells CASSLRVGTRGRNQPQHF. For the CDR3, the DNA is TGTGCCAGCAGTTTAAGGGTGGGGACGCGGGGTCGCAATCAGCCCCAGCATTTT.